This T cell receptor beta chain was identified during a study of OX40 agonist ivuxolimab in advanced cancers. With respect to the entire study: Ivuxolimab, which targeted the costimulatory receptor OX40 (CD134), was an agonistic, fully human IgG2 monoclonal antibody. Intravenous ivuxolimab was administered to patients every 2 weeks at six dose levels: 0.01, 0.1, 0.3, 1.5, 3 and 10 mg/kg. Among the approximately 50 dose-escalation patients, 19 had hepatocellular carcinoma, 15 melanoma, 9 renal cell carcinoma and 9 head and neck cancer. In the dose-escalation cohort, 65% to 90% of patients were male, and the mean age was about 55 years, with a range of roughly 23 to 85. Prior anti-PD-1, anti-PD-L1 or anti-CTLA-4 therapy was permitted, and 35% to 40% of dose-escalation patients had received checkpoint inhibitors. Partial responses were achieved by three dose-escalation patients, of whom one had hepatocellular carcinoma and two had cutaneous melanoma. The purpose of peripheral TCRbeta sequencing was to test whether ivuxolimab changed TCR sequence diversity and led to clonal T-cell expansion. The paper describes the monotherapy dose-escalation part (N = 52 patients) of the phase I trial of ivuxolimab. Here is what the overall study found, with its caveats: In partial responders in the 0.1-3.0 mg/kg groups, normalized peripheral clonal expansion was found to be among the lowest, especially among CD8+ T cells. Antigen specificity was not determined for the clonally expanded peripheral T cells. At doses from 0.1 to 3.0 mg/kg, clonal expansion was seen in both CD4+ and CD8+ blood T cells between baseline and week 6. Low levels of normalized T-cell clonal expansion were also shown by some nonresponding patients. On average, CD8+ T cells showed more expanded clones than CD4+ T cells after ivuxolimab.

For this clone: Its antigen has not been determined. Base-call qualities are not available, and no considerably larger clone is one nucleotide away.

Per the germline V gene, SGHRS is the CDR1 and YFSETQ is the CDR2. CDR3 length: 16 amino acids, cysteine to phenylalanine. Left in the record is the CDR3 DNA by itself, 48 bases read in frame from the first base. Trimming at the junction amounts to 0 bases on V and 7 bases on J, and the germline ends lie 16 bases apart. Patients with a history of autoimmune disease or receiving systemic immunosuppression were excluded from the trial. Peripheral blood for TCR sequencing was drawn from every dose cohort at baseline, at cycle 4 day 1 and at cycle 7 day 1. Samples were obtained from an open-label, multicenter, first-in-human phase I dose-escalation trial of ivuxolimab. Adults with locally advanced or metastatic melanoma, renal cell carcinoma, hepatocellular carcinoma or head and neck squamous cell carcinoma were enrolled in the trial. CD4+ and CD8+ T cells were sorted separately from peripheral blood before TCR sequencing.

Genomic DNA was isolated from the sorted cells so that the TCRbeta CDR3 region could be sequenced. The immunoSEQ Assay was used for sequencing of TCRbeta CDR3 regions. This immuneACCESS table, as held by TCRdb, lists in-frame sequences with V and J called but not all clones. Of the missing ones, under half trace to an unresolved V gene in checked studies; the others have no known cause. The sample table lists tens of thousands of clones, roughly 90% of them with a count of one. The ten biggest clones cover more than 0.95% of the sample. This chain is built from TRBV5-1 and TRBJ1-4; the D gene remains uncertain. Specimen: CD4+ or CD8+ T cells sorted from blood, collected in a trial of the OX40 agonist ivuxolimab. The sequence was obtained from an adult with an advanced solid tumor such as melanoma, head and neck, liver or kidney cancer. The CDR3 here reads CASSLGTNQRGEKLFF. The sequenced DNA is TGCGCCAGCAGCTTGGGCACAAATCAACGGGGTGAAAAACTGTTTTTT.